This T cell receptor (beta chain) was identified during a study of T cell responses to AZD1222 COVID-19 vaccine. Here immunoSEQ multiplex PCR was the method, and the copy in TCRdb shows in-frame clones only, minus some. The table has about 130,000 clones, around nine tenths seen once. Comment on this clone: Its antigen is not known.

Second doses were pooled across both intervals (about 4 or about 12 weeks). Study-level points and caveats: Of the AZD1222 recipients, only five to seven were seropositive at baseline. Clonal diversity may have been underestimated, and the donors were mostly white British, with more females than males. Unmutated regions of variants are reportedly targeted by nearly half of spike-specific TCRs.

The receptor's source is an adult who received the AZD1222 COVID-19 vaccine. This specimen was peripheral blood, taken 28 days after the second AZD1222 dose.

CDR3: CAWSVSVSQPQHF. DNA of the CDR3: TGTGCCTGGAGTGTATCGGTCTCTCAGCCCCAGCATTTT. The rearrangement joins TRBV30 to TRBJ1-5; the D is unclear. V was clipped by 0 bases and J by 6 bases, with 9 bases between them. Germline V lookup: CDR1 GTSNPN, CDR2 SVGIG (reference sequence). This CDR3 contains 13 residues.